Listed here are 21 T cell receptor beta chains from one sample, sequenced in a study of blood T cells in healthy people across ages. Alongside a J-beta primer mix, a sample-barcoded 5' primer served in a second PCR lasting 7 to 11 cycles. TCRdb redid the calling of the 5' RACE reads with MiXCR, one entry per CDR3 protein. Of 1 million or so distinct CDR3 sequences listed, 20% to 25% are singletons. This sample was shared with a second study, whose subject was T cells of mothers and their children.

The sequenced material came from blood. The receptors originated from a girl aged 2-10 years in good health.

This clonotype was seen a few times. The V and J genes are TRBV6-4 and TRBJ2-1; 9 bases fit TRBD1. Looked up from germline, CDR1 is MRHNA and CDR2 is SNTAGT. Unmatched junction bases numbered 5, after V lost 1 base and J lost 13 bases. The CDR3 has 13 amino acids. CDR3 bases: TGTGCCAGCAGTGACTTTACGGGACAGGGCCAGTTCTTC. It yields the protein CASSDFTGQGQFF.

The rearrangement links TRBV20-1 to TRBJ2-5; 9 bases agree with TRBD2. J was trimmed by 3 bases and V by 3 bases; bases with no gene match: 20. CDR3 length: 19 residues. The germline V gene encodes CDR1 DFQATT and CDR2 SNEGSKA (reference sequence). CDR3 nucleotide sequence: TGCAGTGCTAGCCCCCGCGGCGGGAGGGCCTTTCGTAATGAAGAGACCCAGTACTTC. This codes for CSASPRGGRAFRNEETQYF.

The gene calls are TRBV20-1 and TRBJ1-2; 8 nucleotides line up with TRBD1. There are 12 residues in the CDR3. Losses at the gene ends were 3 bases for V and 8 bases for J; bases not matched to a gene: 5. Germline V gives CDR1 DFQATT, CDR2 SNEGSKA (reference sequence). The CDR3 DNA reads as TGCAGTGCTAGCCAGGGGGCGGGCGGCTACACCTTC. Its translation is CSASQGAGGYTF.

This clonotype was observed a handful of times. The rearrangement uses TRBV9 and TRBJ1-2; no definite D call. CDR1 is SGDLS and CDR2 is YYNGEE in the germline V gene. V was trimmed by 0 bases and J by 8 bases, leaving 11 bases between them. The CDR3 spans 13 residues. The CDR3 spells CASSVGLWSGYTF. The CDR3 coding sequence is TGTGCCAGCAGCGTAGGATTGTGGAGCGGCTACACCTTC.

The V and J genes are TRBV24-1 and TRBJ1-2, with D hard to call. The CDR3 is 13 residues long. Germline V gene data show CDR1 as KGHDR and CDR2 as SFDVKD. V lost 0 bases to trimming and J lost 7 bases, with 8 bases between them. Here the CDR3 DNA reads TGTGCCACCAGTGATTTGGGAGGCGGTGGCTACACCTTC. It codes for CATSDLGGGGYTF.

The rearrangement uses TRBV6-1 and TRBJ1-2; maybe TRBD1 (5 bases). The CDR3 length is 17 residues. The V end was cut by 10 bases, the J end by 3 bases, with 27 bases between. In germline, CDR1 is MNHNS, CDR2 SASEGT. The DNA for the CDR3 is TGTGCCACTAAAGCCCTCCCACAGGATCCGGCCTACTATGGCTACACCTTC. It encodes CATKALPQDPAYYGYTF.

The rearrangement links TRBV27 to TRBJ2-5; 13 nucleotides match TRBD2. The end of the DNA is better explained by TRBJ2-1, so the J call may be wrong. The CDR3 has 17 amino acids. Per the germline V gene, CDR1 is MNHEY and CDR2 is SMNVEV (reference sequence). The CDR3 protein is CASSLGGLAGTYNEQFF. In nucleotides, the CDR3 is TGTGCCAGCAGTTTAGGGGGACTAGCGGGGACCTACAATGAGCAGTTCTTC.

J is TRBJ1-5 and V is TRBV7-2, with a weak D call TRBD1 (6 bases). CDR3 length: 16 residues. Germline-derived CDR1 and CDR2 are SGHTA and FQGNSA. With 1 base removed from V and 3 bases from J, the gap between germline ends came to 13 bases. The CDR3 bases are TGTGCCAGCAGCTTAGGGGGGGGGCGCGTCAATCAGCCCCAGCATTTT. It codes for CASSLGGGRVNQPQHF.

The rearrangement links TRBV6-1 to TRBJ2-7; D may be TRBD2 (5 bases). V was trimmed by 6 bases and J by 4 bases, leaving 19 bases between them. The CDR3 contains 15 residues. Germline V lookup: CDR1 MNHNS, CDR2 SASEGT. CDR3 bases: TGTGCCAGCAGCGGAAGACAATACGGGGAATACGAGCAGTACTTC. It specifies CASSGRQYGEYEQYF.

This clonotype was picked up one time. This chain connects TRBV3-1 to TRBJ1-4; D remains unclear. Germline CDR1 reads LGHDT; CDR2 reads YNNKEL (reference sequence). Trimming shortened V by 6 bases and J by 8 bases, and 13 bases separated the two germline ends. The CDR3 runs 13 residues. Written as DNA, the CDR3 is TGTGCCAGCAGTTATAGCCTCAAGGAAAAACTGTTTTTT. Amino acid sequence: CASSYSLKEKLFF.

The chain couples TRBV5-1 to TRBJ2-1, with TRBD1 matching over 9 bases. The CDR3 contains 17 residues. In germline, CDR1 is SGHRS, CDR2 YFSETQ. Trimming took 3 bases from V and 3 from J; bases not matched to a gene: 10. The DNA of the CDR3 is TGCGCCAGCAGCTCGGGACAGGGATGGGGGTACTACAATGAGCAGTTCTTC. Residues: CASSSGQGWGYYNEQFF.

This clonotype has only a few counts. The V and J genes are TRBV9 and TRBJ2-1; 9 positions match TRBD2. The CDR3 length is 15 residues. V lost 3 bases to trimming and J lost 8 bases; unmatched junction nucleotides: 9. From germline, CDR1 is SGDLS and CDR2 YYNGEE. As DNA, the CDR3 is TGTGCCAGCAGCGCCCCGGGACTAGCTATCCATGAGCAGTTCTTC. Its protein product is CASSAPGLAIHEQFF.

The chain carries TRBV3-1 and TRBJ1-1; 7 nucleotides match TRBD1. CDR3 length equals 16 residues. J lost 1 base, V lost 4 bases, and 9 bases had no gene match. Germline V gene lookup returns CDR1 LGHDT and CDR2 YNNKEL (reference sequence). The CDR3 is CASSPRTGSANTEAFF. The CDR3 DNA is TGTGCCAGCAGCCCGAGGACAGGTTCGGCGAACACTGAAGCTTTCTTT.

This clonotype was counted a few times. The chain combines TRBV3-1 with TRBJ2-5, with TRBD2 matching over 9 bases. J gave up 5 bases and V 0 bases, and 4 bases lay outside the gene matches. Germline V gene data show CDR1 as LGHDT and CDR2 as YNNKEL (reference sequence). This CDR3 contains 15 residues. The CDR3 DNA sequence: TGTGCCAGCAGCCAAGATGCTAGCGGGACGGAGACCCAGTACTTC. Translation: CASSQDASGTETQYF.

This clonotype was observed a few times. The junction differs from germline at one of its ends, possibly a read error. J is TRBJ2-5 and V is TRBV7-2; TRBD1 matches at 7 bases. The germline CDR1 and CDR2 sequences are SGHTA and FQGNSA. This CDR3 spans 14 amino acids. The CDR3 reads CASSTPTGQGTQYF. The CDR3 bases are TGTGCCAGCAGCACTCCGACAGGGCAAGGGACCCAGTACTTC. Together with reference TRBV7-2 and TRBJ2-5, the CDR3 gives the full variable domain: GAGVSQSPSNKVTEKGKDVELRCDPISGHTALYWYRQSLGQGLEFLIYFQGNSAPDKSGLPSDRFSAERTGGSVSTLTIQRTQQEDSAVYLCASSTPTGQGTQYFGPGTRLLVL.

This clonotype has just a few counts. The V gene is TRBV29-1, the J gene TRBJ2-1; TRBD2 matches 7 bases. CDR1 is SQVTM, CDR2 ANQGSEA, per germline. The CDR3 loop spans 12 amino acids. V was pared by 6 bases and J by 3 bases, with 2 bases of the junction left unmatched. This CDR3 reads CSVGDYYNEQFF. The CDR3 DNA is TGCAGCGTAGGGGACTACTACAATGAGCAGTTCTTC.

The chain carries TRBV6-6 and TRBJ2-3; TRBD2 matches 9 bases. CDR1 MNHNY and CDR2 SVGAGI come from the germline V gene (reference sequence). The V gene end was trimmed by 6 bases and the J gene end by 7 bases; junction bases not matched to a gene: 8. The CDR3 loop spans 14 amino acids. CDR3 region: CASRGTSSKNTQYF. In DNA, the CDR3 is TGTGCCAGCAGAGGGACTAGCAGTAAGAATACGCAGTATTTT.

The chain uses TRBV11-2 and TRBJ2-5; 9 bases are a match to TRBD2. The J call may be faulty, since TRBJ2-1 better matches the DNA end. Germline lookup yields CDR1 SGHAT and CDR2 FQNNGV. This CDR3 is built from 16 residues. The CDR3 reads CASSPLSGSNTHEQFF. The DNA for the CDR3 is TGTGCCAGCAGTCCTCTTAGCGGGAGTAATACCCATGAGCAGTTCTTC.

V usage is TRBV7-2 and J usage is TRBJ2-7, with D possibly being TRBD1 (6 bases). V lost 3 bases and J lost 0, with 9 bases in between. CDR3 size: 14 residues. Germline V gives CDR1 SGHTA, CDR2 FQGNSA. The CDR3 coding sequence is TGTGCCAGCAGCTTCCCCAGGGGCTCCTACGAGCAGTACTTC. Its protein product is CASSFPRGSYEQYF.

This clonotype showed up just a few times. With a much larger clone just one base away, this may be a read error. The chain joins TRBV12-3 or TRBV12-4 to TRBJ2-5; unclear D gene. The J call may be faulty, since TRBJ2-1 better matches the DNA end. The CDR3 covers 11 residues. CDR3 bases: TGTGCCAGCAGTTTATGGTATGAGCAGTTCTTC. Translation gives CASSLWYEQFF.

This clonotype came up a few times. J is TRBJ1-2 and V is TRBV29-1; D remains unclear. Germline CDR1 reads SQVTM; CDR2 reads ANQGSEA. The CDR3 spans 14 residues. V lost 0 bases and J 6 bases, leaving 14 bases between the germline ends. The CDR3 sequence is CSVEDSASYDGYTF. CDR3 in DNA: TGCAGCGTTGAAGATTCAGCGAGCTATGATGGCTACACCTTC.